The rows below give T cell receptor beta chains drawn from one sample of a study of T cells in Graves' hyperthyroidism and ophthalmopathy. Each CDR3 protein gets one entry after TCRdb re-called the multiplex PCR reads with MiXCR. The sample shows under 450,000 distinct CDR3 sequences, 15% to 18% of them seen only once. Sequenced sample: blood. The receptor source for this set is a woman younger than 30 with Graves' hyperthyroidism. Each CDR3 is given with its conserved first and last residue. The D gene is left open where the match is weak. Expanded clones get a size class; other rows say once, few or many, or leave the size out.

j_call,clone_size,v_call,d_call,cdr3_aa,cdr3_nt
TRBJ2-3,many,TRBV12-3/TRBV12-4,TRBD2,CASRTSGTDTQYF,TGTGCCAGCCGTACTAGCGGGACAGATACGCAGTATTTT
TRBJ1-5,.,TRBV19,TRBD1,CASSTDRGGVGNQPQHF,TGTGCCAGTAGTACCGACAGGGGCGGGGTGGGCAATCAGCCCCAGCATTTT
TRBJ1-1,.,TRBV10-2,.,CASSNGIESNTEAFF,TGCGCCAGCAGTAACGGGATTGAGTCGAACACTGAAGCTTTCTTT
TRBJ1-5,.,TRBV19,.,CASKEGFPYSNQPQHF,TGTGCCAGTAAGGAGGGATTCCCTTATAGCAATCAGCCCCAGCATTTT
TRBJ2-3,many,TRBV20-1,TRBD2,CSASAGGPSGGTQYF,TGCAGTGCTAGTGCGGGAGGGCCTTCCGGGGGTACGCAGTATTTT
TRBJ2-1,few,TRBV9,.,CASSASAGTPHSYEQFF,TGTGCCAGCAGCGCTTCTGCTGGGACTCCTCATTCTTATGAGCAGTTCTTC
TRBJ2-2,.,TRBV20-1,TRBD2,CSASYSGRETGELFF,TGCAGTGCTAGCTACAGCGGGAGAGAGACCGGGGAGCTGTTTTTT
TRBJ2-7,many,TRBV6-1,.,CASSAGTAGYEQYF,TGTGCCAGCAGCGCCGGGACAGCGGGCTACGAGCAGTACTTC
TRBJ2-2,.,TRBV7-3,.,CASSLDFAGELFF,TGTGCCAGCAGCTTAGATTTCGCCGGGGAGCTGTTTTTT
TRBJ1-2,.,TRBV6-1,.,CASNSNGFANYGYTF,TGTGCCAGCAATAGTAACGGGTTTGCAAACTATGGCTACACCTTC
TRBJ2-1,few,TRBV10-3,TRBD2,CAISGYSGGGAYNEQFF,TGTGCCATCAGTGGATATAGCGGGGGGGGAGCCTACAATGAGCAGTTCTTC
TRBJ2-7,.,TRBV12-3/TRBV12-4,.,CASSFSYLSTYEQYF,TGTGCCAGCAGTTTCTCGTATTTGTCCACCTACGAGCAGTACTTC
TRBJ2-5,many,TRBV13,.,CASSLPTAEETQYF,TGTGCCAGCAGCCTCCCAACCGCAGAAGAGACCCAGTACTTC
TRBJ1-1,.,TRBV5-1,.,CASSVSPARQVGNTEAFF,TGCGCCAGCAGCGTCTCCCCCGCAAGGCAGGTGGGGAACACTGAAGCTTTCTTT
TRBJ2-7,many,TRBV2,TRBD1,CASSKQGGEQYF,TGTGCCAGCAGTAAACAGGGGGGCGAGCAGTACTTC
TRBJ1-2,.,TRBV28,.,CASSGTNYGYTF,TGTGCCAGCAGCGGGACAAACTATGGCTACACCTTC
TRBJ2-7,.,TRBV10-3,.,CAISAGKGAYEQYF,TGTGCCATCAGTGCCGGCAAAGGGGCCTACGAGCAGTACTTC
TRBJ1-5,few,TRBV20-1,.,CSARSALDQPQHF,TGCAGTGCTAGATCAGCTCTGGATCAGCCCCAGCATTTT
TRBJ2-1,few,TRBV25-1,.,CASSEFSGRSSYNEQFF,TGTGCCAGCAGTGAATTCAGCGGACGTAGCTCCTACAATGAGCAGTTCTTC
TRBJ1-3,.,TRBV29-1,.,CSVEGSQSGNTIYF,TGCAGCGTTGAAGGCAGCCAAAGTGGAAACACCATATATTTT
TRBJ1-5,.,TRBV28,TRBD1,CASSLLGPAVRGSCQPQHF,TGTGCCAGCAGTTTATTGGGACCAGCGGTCAGGGGGTCGTGTCAGCCCCAGCATTTT
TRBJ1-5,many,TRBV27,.,CASGRGDQPQHF,TGTGCTTCCGGAAGGGGAGATCAGCCCCAGCATTTT
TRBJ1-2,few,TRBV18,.,CASSLFRQDQKTNYGYTF,TGTGCCAGCTCACTCTTTCGACAGGATCAGAAAACTAACTATGGCTACACCTTC
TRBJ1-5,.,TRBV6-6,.,CASSYSVTVNSNQPQHF,TGTGCCAGCAGTTACTCGGTCACCGTTAATAGCAATCAGCCCCAGCATTTT
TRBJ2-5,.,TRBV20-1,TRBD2,CSAHQMDGGARETQYF,TGCAGTGCTCACCAAATGGACGGGGGGGCCAGAGAGACCCAGTACTTC
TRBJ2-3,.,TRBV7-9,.,CASSHRDSLKLRSTDTQYF,TGTGCCAGCAGCCATCGGGACTCCTTGAAGCTGAGAAGCACAGATACGCAGTATTTT
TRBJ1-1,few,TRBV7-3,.,CASSLIWGTEAFF,TGTGCCAGCAGCCTCATTTGGGGCACTGAAGCTTTCTTT
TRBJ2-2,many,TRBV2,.,CASTLAYTGELFF,TGTGCCAGCACGTTGGCATACACCGGGGAGCTGTTTTTT
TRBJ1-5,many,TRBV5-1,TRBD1,CASSSGTGNQPQHF,TGTGCCAGCAGTTCCGGGACAGGGAATCAGCCCCAGCATTTT
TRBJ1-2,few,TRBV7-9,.,CASSSEAGLYGYTF,TGTGCCAGCAGCTCTGAGGCGGGGCTTTATGGCTACACCTTC
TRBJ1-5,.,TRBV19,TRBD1,CASSAAGTVGPQHF,TGTGCCAGTAGTGCCGCCGGGACAGTTGGGCCCCAGCATTTT
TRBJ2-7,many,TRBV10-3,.,CATEVGSSYEQYF,TGTGCCACCGAGGTGGGGAGCTCCTACGAGCAGTACTTC
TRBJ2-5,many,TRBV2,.,CASIGGPKGDGETQYF,TGTGCCAGCATCGGCGGTCCGAAGGGTGACGGAGAGACCCAGTACTTC
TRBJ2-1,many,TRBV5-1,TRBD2,CASSLRTSEQFF,TGCGCCAGCAGCTTGCGGACTAGCGAGCAGTTCTTC
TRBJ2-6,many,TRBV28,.,CASSPKGIPGANVLTF,TGTGCCAGCAGTCCCAAGGGAATCCCTGGGGCCAACGTCCTGACTTTC
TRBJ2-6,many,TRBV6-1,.,CASRPVRGSGANVLTF,TGTGCCAGCAGACCCGTCAGGGGTTCTGGGGCCAACGTCCTGACTTTC
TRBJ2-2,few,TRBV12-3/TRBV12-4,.,CASYSGGGGNTGELFF,TGTGCCAGTTACTCGGGGGGCGGGGGGAACACCGGGGAGCTGTTTTTT
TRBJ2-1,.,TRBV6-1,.,CGSSEIRGSYNEQFF,TGTGGCAGCAGTGAAATCCGAGGGTCCTACAATGAGCAGTTCTTC
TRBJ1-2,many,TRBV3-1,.,CASSGQVPSNYGYTF,TGTGCCAGCAGCGGACAAGTTCCCTCCAACTATGGCTACACCTTC
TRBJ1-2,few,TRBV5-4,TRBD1,CASSQGARNGYTF,TGTGCCAGCAGCCAGGGGGCGCGTAATGGCTACACCTTC
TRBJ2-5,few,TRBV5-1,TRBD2,CASSGGLAGTLSYQETQYF,TGCGCCAGCAGCGGGGGACTAGCGGGTACCCTTTCGTACCAAGAGACCCAGTACTTC
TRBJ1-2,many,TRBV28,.,CASRTNRDPNYGYTF,TGTGCCAGCAGGACAAACAGGGACCCCAACTATGGCTACACCTTC
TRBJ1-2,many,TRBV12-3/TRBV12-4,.,CASSFGRSGSYGYTF,TGTGCCAGCAGTTTCGGCCGTTCAGGGTCTTATGGCTACACCTTC
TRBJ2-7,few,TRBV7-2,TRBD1,CASSLEGTVSSYEQYF,TGTGCCAGCAGCTTAGAAGGGACAGTAAGCTCCTACGAGCAGTACTTC
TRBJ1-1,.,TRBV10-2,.,CASGVLGPNTEAFF,TGCGCCAGCGGGGTTTTAGGCCCGAACACTGAAGCTTTCTTT
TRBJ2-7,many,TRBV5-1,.,CASSFEGSYEQYF,TGCGCCAGCAGCTTCGAGGGGTCCTACGAGCAGTACTTC
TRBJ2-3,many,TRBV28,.,CASSLQGPTDTQYF,TGTGCCAGCAGTCTCCAAGGTCCAACGGATACGCAGTATTTT
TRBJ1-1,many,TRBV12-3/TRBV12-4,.,CASSVFNTEAFF,TGTGCCAGCAGTGTCTTTAACACTGAAGCTTTCTTT
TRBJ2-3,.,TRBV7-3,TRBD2,CASSLVPAGGRGPDTQYF,TGTGCCAGCAGCTTAGTTCCAGCGGGGGGGCGGGGCCCAGATACGCAGTATTTT
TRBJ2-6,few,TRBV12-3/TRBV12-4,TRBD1,CASSLYPTGRRSGANVLTF,TGTGCCAGCAGTTTATATCCGACAGGGAGAAGGTCTGGGGCCAACGTCCTGACTTTC
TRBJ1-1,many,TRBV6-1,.,CASSPKGQKANTEAFF,TGTGCCAGCAGCCCAAAAGGCCAGAAGGCGAACACTGAAGCTTTCTTT
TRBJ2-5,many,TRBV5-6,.,CASSSLTGRRIGVETQYF,TGTGCCAGCAGCTCTCTTACAGGGAGACGGATCGGAGTGGAGACCCAGTACTTC
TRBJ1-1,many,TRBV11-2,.,CASSFGRLLGQGMNTEAFF,TGTGCCAGCAGCTTTGGCCGGCTTTTAGGGCAGGGTATGAACACTGAAGCTTTCTTT
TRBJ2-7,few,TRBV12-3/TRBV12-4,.,CASSLSFLSSFYEQYF,TGTGCCAGCAGTTTGAGCTTCCTTTCATCCTTCTACGAGCAGTACTTC
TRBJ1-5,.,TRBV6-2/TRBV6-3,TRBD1,CASSYPGGTGRRNQPQHF,TGTGCCAGCAGTTACCCGGGCGGGACAGGGCGACGCAATCAGCCCCAGCATTTT